This entry lists 29 T cell receptor beta chains sequenced from one sample in a study of T cells in women clearing cervical HPV infection. The data were produced by immunoSEQ multiplex PCR, yet TCRdb's version contains in-frame clones alone and is incomplete. In all, the sample yields about 22,000 clones. Material for sequencing was blood buffy coat. These receptors were taken from a woman between 18 and 70 years old with a cervical HPV16 infection that either progressed to CIN3+ or cleared (not recorded which).

In regard to this clone: Read sequence stops 3 residues before the CDR3 end, and the germline J gene provides the missing end. V and J are TRBV19 and TRBJ2-4; no reliable D call. The CDR3 is 15 residues long. Germline V gene sequence: CDR1 LNHDA, CDR2 SQIVND (reference sequence). V lost 2 bases to trimming and J lost 2 bases, with 10 bases between them. The part of the CDR3 DNA that was read is TGTGCCAGTAGTATAAAAGCTAGATCCAAAAACATT. Encoded protein: CASSIKARSKNI. The whole CDR3 is CASSIKARSKNIQYF.

A word on this clone: The CDR3 goes on 3 residues after the read ends, and that part is filled in from the germline J gene. This rearrangement joins TRBV6-2 or TRBV6-3 to TRBJ1-2; D unclear. The CDR3 contains 16 residues. In germline, CDR1 is MNHEY, CDR2 SVGEGT. CDR3 bases read: TGTGCCAGCAGTTTTCGGATGAGCGGGAACTCCTACGAC. The encoded protein is CASSFRMSGNSYD. The full CDR3 sequence reads CASSFRMSGNSYDYTF.

To note about this clone: The read ends 3 residues early relative to the CDR3; the germline J gene fills the gap. The chain links TRBV7-9 to TRBJ2-1; TRBD1 agrees at 7 bases. With 2 bases clipped from V and 7 bases from J, the junction kept 2 bases outside the gene matches. This CDR3 is built from 13 residues. Germline CDR1 and CDR2: SEHNR and FQNEAQ (reference sequence). CDR3 DNA, as far as it was read: TGTGCCAGCAGCTTAAACAGGGGAAATGAG. The encoded protein is CASSLNRGNE. The whole CDR3 is CASSLNRGNEQFF.

In regard to this clone: At one end the junction does not follow the germline gene, possibly because of a read error. The read falls 3 residues short of the CDR3 end, and the missing part is taken from the germline J gene. The rearrangement joins TRBV4-2 to TRBJ1-2, with D perhaps matching TRBD1 (5 bases). From germline, CDR1 is LGHNA and CDR2 YNFKEQ. The CDR3 runs to 17 residues. The part of the CDR3 DNA that was read is TGCGCCAGCAGCCTCACCCCCGGGGGAGGGGCTAACTATGGC. Protein sequence: CASSLTPGGGANYG. The CDR3, in full, reads CASSLTPGGGANYGYTF.

The CDR3: CAIYSVVAGSNDYTF. The part of the CDR3 DNA that was read is TGTGCCATCTACTCAGTGGTAGCGGGGAGCAATGAC. The V gene is TRBV10-3, the J gene TRBJ1-2, with D unclear. From the germline J gene comes the end of the CDR3, since the read stops 3 residues before it. Germline V gives CDR1 ENHRY, CDR2 SYGVKD. CDR3 length: 15 residues.

To note about this clone: The read ends 3 residues shy of where the CDR3 ends; the end is completed using the germline J gene. This chain connects TRBV19 to TRBJ1-2, with 7 bases fitting TRBD1. From germline, CDR1 is LNHDA and CDR2 SQIVND (reference sequence). The CDR3 covers 16 residues. The CDR3 here is CASSIRPKGAKNIYTF. Incomplete CDR3 DNA: TGTGCCAGTAGTATTCGTCCCAAGGGGGCCAAAAACATC.

Note on this clone: The read ends 3 residues early relative to the CDR3; the germline J gene fills the gap. This rearrangement joins TRBV5-1 to TRBJ1-1; 8 positions agree with TRBD1. The CDR3 covers 16 residues. J was trimmed by 3 bases and V by 0 bases; bases with no gene match: 7. Germline CDR1 reads SGHRS; CDR2 reads YFSETQ. The DNA read from the CDR3 is TGCGCCAGCAGCTTGGCCCGGACAGGGTGGGACACTGAA. Encoded protein: CASSLARTGWDTE. The full CDR3 protein reads CASSLARTGWDTEAFF.

Considering frequency, this clone is medium-sized. The read stops 3 residues short of the end of the CDR3; the missing end is completed from the germline J gene. This chain connects TRBV5-1 to TRBJ2-2; 7 nucleotides align to TRBD2. Unmatched junction bases numbered 3, after V lost 0 bases and J lost 1 base. CDR1 and CDR2 from the germline V gene are SGHRS and YFSETQ. This CDR3 has 16 residues. The CDR3 reads CASSLAGGGNTGELFF. The covered CDR3 bases are TGCGCCAGCAGCTTGGCCGGCGGGGGGAACACCGGGGAG.

As regards this clone: The read finishes 3 residues shy of the CDR3 end, and the germline J gene is used to complete it. The chain joins TRBV4-2 to TRBJ2-1; 13 bases agree with TRBD2. Germline CDR1 LGHNA, CDR2 YNFKEQ. This CDR3 region has 19 residues. Germline trimming cut 4 bases from V and 0 bases from J; bases unmatched to any gene: 9. The CDR3 loop reads CASSLRTSGRLSSYNEQFF. The DNA read from the CDR3 is TGTGCCAGCAGCCTGAGGACTAGCGGGAGACTCAGCTCCTACAATGAG.

With regard to this clone: The read finishes 3 residues shy of the CDR3 end, and the germline J gene is used to complete it. This chain links TRBV19 with TRBJ1-1; TRBD1 is a possible D gene (5 bases). Trimming took 8 bases from V and 7 from J, leaving 17 bases between them. The CDR3 totals 13 residues. Germline CDR1 reads LNHDA; CDR2 reads SQIVND (reference sequence). CDR3 region: CASRPRGYNEAFF. The DNA read from the CDR3 is TGTGCCAGTCGACCCCGGGGGTATAATGAA.

A note on this clone: The read stops 3 residues short of the end of the CDR3; the missing end is completed from the germline J gene. The chain employs TRBV24-1 and TRBJ2-2; D might be TRBD2 (5 bases). The CDR3 covers 17 residues. V lost 4 bases and J 1 base, leaving 15 bases between the germline ends. Germline values: CDR1 KGHDR, CDR2 SFDVKD. The part of the CDR3 DNA that was read is TGTGCCACCAGTGACCCCGGTAGCGCGAGGAACACCGGGGAG. Translated, it gives CATSDPGSARNTGE. The entire CDR3 reads CATSDPGSARNTGELFF.

Comments on this clone: The read ends 3 residues before the CDR3 terminus; that terminus is restored from the germline J gene. The chain couples TRBV10-3 to TRBJ2-1; 10 nucleotides agree with TRBD2. The germline V gene has CDR1 ENHRY and CDR2 SYGVKD. Trimming at V came to 6 bases and at J to 2 bases, leaving 7 bases not matched to a gene. The CDR3 runs 16 residues. The CDR3 protein is CAISRDLAGAYNEQFF. The DNA read from the CDR3 is TGTGCCATCAGCCGAGACCTAGCGGGAGCCTACAATGAG.

A word on this clone: The read finishes 3 residues shy of the CDR3 end, and the germline J gene is used to complete it. The chain combines TRBV19 with TRBJ2-2; D remains unclear. Trimming cost V 3 bases and J 6 bases, with 5 bases left between them. This CDR3 region has 12 residues. CDR1 is LNHDA and CDR2 is SQIVND in the germline V gene (reference sequence). CDR3 DNA (partial): TGTGCCAGTAGTATTTCGGCCGGGGAG. This gives the protein CASSISAGE. The whole CDR3 protein reads CASSISAGELFF.

A word on this clone: The observed sequence ends 3 residues before the CDR3 terminus, with the missing tail filled in from the germline J gene. The chain carries TRBV5-1 and TRBJ2-7, with D perhaps TRBD2 (6 bases). Germline-derived CDR1 and CDR2 are SGHRS and YFSETQ. The CDR3 runs to 12 residues. The V end was cut by 0 bases, the J end by 5 bases, with 6 bases between. The CDR3 region is CASSLERDEQYF. CDR3 DNA (partial): TGCGCCAGCAGCTTGGAGCGGGACGAG.

About this clone: The CDR3 end is not reached by the read, which stops 3 residues before it; the germline J gene fills it in. The chain uses TRBV9 and TRBJ2-2, with a possible D match to TRBD1 (6 bases). The CDR3 is 15 residues long. Per germline, CDR1 SGDLS and CDR2 YYNGEE. CDR3 DNA, as far as it was read: TGTGCCAGCAGCGTAGGAATGCAGGGGCAGGAAAAG. Protein product: CASSVGMQGQEK. The complete CDR3 reads CASSVGMQGQEKLFF.

Details on this clone: Read data end 3 residues before the CDR3 end; the end is taken from the germline J gene. The rearrangement joins TRBV19 to TRBJ1-2, with D hard to call. CDR1 and CDR2 from the germline V gene are LNHDA and SQIVND (reference sequence). The CDR3 length is 14 residues. CDR3 in amino acids: CASSMQAGTYDYTF. The sequenced CDR3 bases are TGTGCCAGTAGTATGCAGGCAGGTACCTACGAC.

To note about this clone: The read ends 3 residues early relative to the CDR3; the germline J gene fills the gap. The J gene is TRBJ1-2, the V gene TRBV5-1; tentatively, D is TRBD1 (6 bases). Germline CDR1 and CDR2: SGHRS and YFSETQ. The CDR3 length is 14 residues. The CDR3 DNA, read in part, is TGCGCCAGCAGTCCCTCACAGGGAAAGGGAGGC. It specifies CASSPSQGKGG. The entire CDR3 protein reads CASSPSQGKGGYTF.

Comment on this clone: The CDR3 end falls 3 residues outside the read, so it is completed with the germline J gene. The genes are TRBV11-2 and TRBJ2-2, with D unresolved. Trimming cost V 7 bases and J 3 bases, with 12 bases left between them. Germline assignment: CDR1 SGHAT and CDR2 FQNNGV. The CDR3 spans 14 residues. The CDR3 sequence: CASTSRVDTGELFF. The part of the CDR3 DNA that was read is TGTGCCAGCACGTCTCGGGTCGACACCGGGGAG.

A note on this clone: From the germline J gene comes the end of the CDR3, since the read stops 3 residues before it. J is TRBJ2-1 and V is TRBV12-3 or TRBV12-4; 11 nucleotides match TRBD2. The CDR3 is made up of 15 amino acids. Trimming at V came to 3 bases and at J to 5 bases, leaving 3 bases not matched to a gene. The sequenced part of the CDR3 DNA is TGTGCCAGCAGTTTTGGGACTAGCGGTGACAATGAG. Amino acids: CASSFGTSGDNE. The whole CDR3 region reads CASSFGTSGDNEQFF.

In regard to this clone: The CDR3 is cut off 3 residues early in the read; its end comes from the germline J gene. The chain employs TRBV30 and TRBJ2-3, with D possibly matching TRBD2 (5 bases). The CDR3 is made up of 14 amino acids. Germline V gene data show CDR1 as GTSNPN and CDR2 as SVGIG (reference sequence). V was cut by 2 bases and J by 1 base, with 10 bases left in between. The sequenced CDR3 bases are TGTGCCTGGAGTAGCGGAAGGGGCACAGATACG. This translates into CAWSSGRGTDT. The complete CDR3 sequence is CAWSSGRGTDTQYF.

With regard to this clone: With the read ending 3 residues before the CDR3 end, the germline J gene is used to fill in that end. V gene TRBV6-1 combines with J gene TRBJ2-5, with 11 bases fitting TRBD1. This CDR3 has 15 residues. Germline loops: CDR1 MNHNS, CDR2 SASEGT. V shed 3 bases, J shed 5 bases, and the junction held 5 bases outside the gene matches. The CDR3 sequence: CASSERTGGLETQYF. The CDR3 DNA, read in part, is TGTGCCAGCAGTGAGAGGACAGGGGGCCTCGAGACC.

Comment on this clone: The sequence runs out 3 residues before the end of the CDR3; the remainder is reconstructed from the germline J gene. This rearrangement joins TRBV7-9 to TRBJ1-2; D not certain. The V gene's germline CDR1 is SEHNR and CDR2 FQNEAQ (reference sequence). The CDR3 covers 15 residues. The CDR3 bases that were read are TGTGCCAGCAGCTTAAGCGGGAACTTAGTCAGTGAC. Protein sequence: CASSLSGNLVSD. The CDR3 as a whole reads CASSLSGNLVSDYTF.

A note on this clone: Read coverage stops 3 residues before the CDR3 terminus; the germline J gene supplies the remainder. The V call is TRBV29-1, the J call TRBJ2-1, with 8 bases that match TRBD2. Germline-derived CDR1 and CDR2 are SQVTM and ANQGSEA. V lost 4 bases, J lost 9 bases, and 8 bases stayed unmatched. The CDR3 covers 13 residues. The covered CDR3 bases are TGCAGCGTTGTCACGCGGGGGGACGGTGAG. The encoded protein is CSVVTRGDGE. The CDR3 as a whole reads CSVVTRGDGEQFF.

In the case of this clone: The CDR3 is cut off 3 residues early in the read; its end comes from the germline J gene. The rearrangement joins TRBV10-3 to TRBJ2-3, with D perhaps TRBD1 (5 bases). Trimming stripped 4 bases from V and 0 bases from J, with 8 bases between. This CDR3 has 14 amino acids. Germline V gene lookup returns CDR1 ENHRY and CDR2 SYGVKD. CDR3 loop: CAISGQLSTDTQYF. CDR3 bases read: TGTGCCATCAGTGGACAGCTTAGCACAGATACG.

A remark on this clone: The read is 3 residues too short to cover the CDR3 end, so that end is filled in from the germline J gene. The rearrangement links TRBV23-1 to TRBJ2-5, with D perhaps matching TRBD2 (6 bases). TRBV23-1 is placed among ORFs of uncertain function. This CDR3 spans 13 amino acids. V was shortened by 7 bases and J by 5 bases, with 14 bases between the two germline ends. Here the CDR3 reads CASMRGRWETQYF. The CDR3 bases that were read are TGCGCCAGCATGCGGGGACGTTGGGAGACC.

To note about this clone: The read ends 3 residues before the CDR3 terminus; that terminus is restored from the germline J gene. The chain couples TRBV9 to TRBJ2-2, with TRBD1 as a possible D gene (5 bases). Germline CDR1 is SGDLS and CDR2 is YYNGEE. The CDR3 extends over 13 amino acids. CDR3 DNA, as far as it was read: TGTGCCAGCAGCGAAGGACATAATTCACCG. It encodes CASSEGHNSP. The whole CDR3 reads CASSEGHNSPLFF. The full variable domain, completed using reference TRBV9 and TRBJ2-2, is DSGVTQTPKHLITATGQRVTLRCSPRSGDLSVYWYQQSLDQGLQFLIQYYNGEERAKGNILERFSAQQFPDLHSELNLSSLELGDSALYFCASSEGHNSPLFFGEGSRLTVL.

Remarks on this clone: The sequence runs out 3 residues before the end of the CDR3; the remainder is reconstructed from the germline J gene. The rearrangement links TRBV18 to TRBJ1-2; D gene uncertain. The length of the CDR3 is 15 residues. Germline V gene data show CDR1 as KGHSH and CDR2 as LQKENI. The CDR3 sequence is CASSLHSGEDHDYTF. The sequenced part of the CDR3 DNA is TGTGCCAGCTCACTTCATAGCGGGGAAGACCACGAC.

Of note for this clone: The DNA ends 3 residues before the CDR3 does, and the rest of the CDR3 is filled in from the germline J gene. This chain uses TRBV20-1 with TRBJ2-3; 7 bases agree with TRBD1. CDR3 length: 16 residues. V gave up 1 base and J gave up 1 base; unmatched junction bases: 8. CDR1 and CDR2 (germline): DFQATT, SNEGSKA (reference sequence). The sequenced CDR3 bases are TGCAGTGCTAGAGGCGGCCAGGGGGAAGGCACAGATACG. It yields the protein CSARGGQGEGTDT. The full CDR3 reads CSARGGQGEGTDTQYF.

Concerning this clone: The CDR3 extends 3 residues past the end of the read, so its final part is completed from the germline J gene. V gene TRBV12-3 or TRBV12-4 combines with J gene TRBJ1-2; 7 nucleotides match TRBD1. The V and J ends lost 7 bases and 4 bases, in that order; junction bases with no gene match: 3. CDR3 length: 12 residues. CDR3 DNA, as far as it was read: TGTGCCAGCAACCGACAGGGCTATGGC. Translating it yields CASNRQGYG. From start to end, the CDR3 is CASNRQGYGYTF.